This T cell receptor (beta chain) was sequenced during a study of blood T cell repertoires in COVID-19. Study overall: Collection of acute and convalescent COVID-19 samples took place in the United States, Italy and Spain.

Membership in each cohort depended on participant-reported clinical history. Before being deemed recovered, Cohort 3 donors had two negative PCRs, clearance, or symptom resolution. Profiled with immunoSEQ multiplex PCR; TCRdb holds only in-frame clones, not every one. The repertoire includes approximately 160,000 clones, approximately 87% of them detected once, and 4.4% sits in the top ten. The sample was PBMCs or T cells enriched from blood (not recorded which). This clonotype was obtained from a woman between 45 and 65 years old who had recovered from COVID-19.

The chain's CDR3 is CASQRTGNQPQHF. For the CDR3, the DNA is TGTGCCAGCCAACGGACAGGGAATCAGCCCCAGCATTTT. The V gene is TRBV28, the J gene TRBJ1-5; TRBD1 aligns across 8 bases. Germline assignment: CDR1 MDHEN and CDR2 SYDVKM. This CDR3 region has 13 residues. Losses at the gene ends were 8 bases for V and 4 bases for J; bases not matched to a gene: 4.